This TCR beta chain was identified in a study of T cells after yellow fever vaccination. V was trimmed by 1 base and J by 7 bases, leaving 10 bases between them. The CDR3 has 13 residues. Germline-derived CDR1 and CDR2 are SGHTA and FQGNSA. From the 5' RACE reads, TCRdb called clonotypes with MiXCR, one entry per CDR3 protein. The repertoire holds hundreds of thousands of distinct CDR3 sequences, with under 15% as singletons. The V and J genes are TRBV7-2 and TRBJ2-5; possibly TRBD2 for D (5 bases). Sequenced material: CD4+ T cells sorted from PBMCs, taken 15 days after the yellow fever booster vaccination. This receptor was obtained from a man aged 18 to 35 who received the YFV17D yellow fever vaccine. The CDR3 spells CASSLGGRGTQYF. In DNA form, the CDR3 reads TGTGCCAGCAGCTTAGGTGGCCGGGGGACCCAGTACTTC. Complete variable domain (other parts from reference TRBV7-2 and TRBJ2-5): GAGVSQSPSNKVTEKGKDVELRCDPISGHTALYWYRQSLGQGLEFLIYFQGNSAPDKSGLPSDRFSAERTGGSVSTLTIQRTQQEDSAVYLCASSLGGRGTQYFGPGTRLLVL.